The sequence of this T cell receptor (beta chain) was determined in a study of blood T cells in healthy people across ages. The overall study: About one barcoded beta molecule per two T cells was captured by template switching.

A sample-barcoded 5' primer and a J-beta primer mix were used in a second PCR of roughly 7 to 11 cycles. Tagging of each cDNA molecule was performed by a template-switch adaptor with 12 random nucleotides. TCRdb reprocessed the 5' RACE reads via MiXCR and lists one record per CDR3 protein. The table lists 700,000 to 850,000 distinct CDR3 sequences, 40% to 65% of them singletons, with roughly 37% in the top ten. The CDR3 length is 10 residues. V lost 7 bases and J lost 7; bases outside the gene matches: 0. Germline V gives CDR1 DFQATT, CDR2 SNEGSKA (reference sequence). Turning to this clonotype: Its antigen remains unidentified.

Overall study findings and caveats: Researchers deemed the diversity estimates from one million T cells underestimates. TCR beta diversity correlated strongly with naive T cell percentage.

This clonotype was sampled from a man of 80 years or more in good health. The sample comprised blood. V is TRBV20-1 and J is TRBJ1-2, with TRBD1 matching 10 bases. CDR3 loop: CSGDRGGYTF. The DNA of the CDR3 is TGCAGTGGGGACAGGGGTGGCTACACCTTC.